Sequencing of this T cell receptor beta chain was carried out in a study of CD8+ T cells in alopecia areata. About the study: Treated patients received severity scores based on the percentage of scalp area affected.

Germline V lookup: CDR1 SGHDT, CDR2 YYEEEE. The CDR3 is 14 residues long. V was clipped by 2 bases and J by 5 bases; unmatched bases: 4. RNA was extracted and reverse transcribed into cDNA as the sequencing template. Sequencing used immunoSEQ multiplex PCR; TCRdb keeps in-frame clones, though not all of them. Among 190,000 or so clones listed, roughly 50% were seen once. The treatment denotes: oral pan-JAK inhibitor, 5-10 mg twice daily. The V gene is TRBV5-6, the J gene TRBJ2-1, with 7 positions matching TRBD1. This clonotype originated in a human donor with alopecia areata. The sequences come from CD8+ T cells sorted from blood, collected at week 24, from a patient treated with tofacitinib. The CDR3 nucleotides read TGTGCCAGCAGCTTTGGGACAGATGACAATGAGCAGTTCTTC. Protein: CASSFGTDDNEQFF.